This TCR beta chain is from a study of shared clonotypes between healthy human individuals (dated by TCRdb to the early 2020s). A note on the overall study: The cohort included a few men and two women between 18 and 49 years of age. For each donor, three plates each were used for CD4 naive and CD4 memory, two plates were used for CD8 naive, and one plate was used for CD8 memory. To estimate repertoire size and how much clonotype sharing occurs between individuals, the study deeply sequenced the blood TCR repertoires of five or six healthy adults. Libraries were prepared and TCR repertoires were sequenced by different laboratories using diverse techniques, in order to increase sequencing depth and limit assay-specific biases. Each donor's leukapheresis produced roughly between about 0.85 and 10 billion PBMCs. Points the paper makes about the study in general: Sampling was restricted to blood, and TCR repertoires in tissue are likely to differ from TCR repertoires in blood. Incomplete sequencing was indicated by rarefaction of sorted-subset datasets, despite the large sequencing depth. Compared with non-shared clonotypes, the clonotypes found in all four sorted-subset donors had higher generation probabilities. Across a handful of donors, approximately 4.6% of naive CD4, roughly 3.5% of naive CD8, approximately 2.5% of memory CD4, and around 0.4% of memory CD8 clonotypes were shared. Pairwise subsampling led to the expectation that sequencing depth would affect the degree of clonotype sharing among donors. Because the study included only a small number of donors, the genetic and exposure-history diversity represented was limited. Naive subsets generally had larger estimated clonotype richness than memory subsets.

As to this clone: It lacks a known antigen. It has no much larger one-base neighbor in the sample; base qualities were not kept.

Using the deep immunoSEQ assay, TCR CDR3 regions were amplified from genomic DNA by multiplex PCR. Genomic DNA extracted from each cell subset was distributed evenly over all wells of several immunoSEQ 96-well plates, and each plate served as one replicate. For sorted subsets, each replicate PCR was loaded with around 220 ng genomic DNA, equivalent to about 30,000 T cell genomes. Purified libraries were quantified with a Qubit 3.0 fluorometer, sized on a Bioanalyzer 2100, and re-quantified with the KAPA Library Quantification kit. Every immunoSEQ 96-well plate was sequenced on a dedicated single-read 150-cycle Illumina NextSeq 550 flow cell. In the source study's methods: Because only junctional sequences without quality scores were contained in the immunoSEQ output, filtering matching that applied to full-length reads could not be performed. Sequences were annotated with PyIR, a Python wrapper for IgBLAST v1.9, using IMGT germline references to assign V/J genes and CDR3. Reads were removed for weak V/J assignments (E-value above 1e-6), missing CDR3, stop codons, out-of-frame junctions, or ambiguous translated residues. V3J clonotypes were defined as sequences sharing an identical inferred V gene, J gene, and CDR3 amino acid sequence. Percentage overlap between repertoires was computed as shared unique clonotypes divided by the size of the smaller repertoire. Three approaches were used to assess repertoire richness: RTK rarefaction, the Chao1 estimator, and Recon v2.1 estimates of unobserved clonotypes. Generation probabilities for all TCRbeta clonotypes obtained by the gDNA method from several donors were computed using OLGA. Held by TCRdb, this immuneACCESS table contains in-frame sequences only and omits some clones. Under half of the omission traces to an unresolved V gene where checked; the cause of the rest is unknown. D and trimming were read from the DNA, whereas the V and J calls and clone size are those reported in that table. Across this sample there are some 1 million clones, with around 76% seen only once. The ten largest account for about 1.5% of the sample.

The donors were healthy, HIV-negative adults with no recently reported acute infections or vaccinations. Every donor was a Caucasian adult living in Nashville, Tennessee, USA. CD4+ T cells were enriched by magnetic negative selection, after which naive cells were positively selected on CD45RA and the negative fraction was taken as the memory subset. After blood collection by leukapheresis, PBMCs were isolated using Ficoll-Histopaque density gradient centrifugation and then cryopreserved in the vapor phase of liquid nitrogen. Purity and quantity of every magnetically sorted T cell population were checked by analytical flow cytometry. Genomic DNA was isolated from every sorted fraction and measured by UV absorbance on a Nanodrop 2000c. There are 18 amino acids in the CDR3, from cysteine to phenylalanine inclusive. Of all the DNA, just the CDR3 is kept, 54 bases in frame from base 1. Trimming at the junction amounts to 3 bases on V and 0 bases on J, and the germline ends lie 18 bases apart. The germline V gene sets CDR1 to SGHRS and CDR2 to YFSETQ.

The sequence was collected from a young man in good health. The sequenced material came from memory CD4+ T cells sorted from blood. Explained via the paper, the cell subset or site label denotes: CD45RA-negative fraction. The rearrangement combines TRBV5-1 with TRBJ1-4; no confident D gene assignment can be made. The nucleotide sequence reads as follows: TGCGCCAGCAGCTCGGGAGGTGGCGGATATTCAACTAATGAAAAACTGTTTTTT. The resulting protein is CASSSGGGGYSTNEKLFF.